Given below is one T cell receptor beta chain in context. The V gene lost 2 bases and the J gene lost 6 bases, with 15 bases spanning the gap. The CDR3 runs 15 residues. Germline V gene sequence: CDR1 SGHRS, CDR2 YFSETQ. This record comes from a study of neurological immune-mediated disorders. A single record per CDR3 protein comes from TCRdb applying MiXCR to the 5' RACE reads. The top ten hold less than 3.5% of the sample, which has fewer than 80,000 distinct CDR3 sequences, less than 5.5% seen once. The rearrangement uses TRBV5-1 and TRBJ2-1; the D gene is possibly TRBD2 (7 bases). This TCR was sampled from a young woman with multiple sclerosis. Material: PBMCs. CDR3 DNA: TGCGCCAGCAGCTTAGGGGGGGCCCCCTCCAATGAGCAGTTCTTC. The encoded protein is CASSLGGAPSNEQFF.